This T cell receptor (beta chain) was observed in a study of T cells after posttransplantation cyclophosphamide. Study-level findings and limits: After PTCy, TRB diversity resembled that of CNI/methotrexate controls. Donor-recipient repertoire similarity was low at 1-2 months, rising over year one. Blood and skin or GI T cell repertoires showed limited TRB overlap.

Treatment was busulfan-fludarabine conditioning, a marrow graft, and cyclophosphamide on days +3 and +4. Produced via immunoSEQ multiplex PCR; TCRdb's table is partial and in-frame only. The table lists about 5,700 clones, with no singletons. Many counts were recorded for this clone. The antigen is not known. Per germline, CDR1 GTSNPN and CDR2 SVGIG (reference sequence). The CDR3 spans 15 residues. V dropped 1 base and J dropped 3 bases, with 15 bases sitting between them. The chain uses TRBV30 and TRBJ2-5, with D possibly matching TRBD1 (5 bases). The input for sequencing was PBMCs, taken after allogeneic stem cell transplant with posttransplant cyclophosphamide. This receptor was obtained from a male patient over 55 who received an allogeneic stem cell transplant from a related donor, was CMV-positive, and had no GVHD. The T cells may come from the graft donor. Written as DNA, the CDR3 is TGTGCCTGGAGTGGAACAGGTATTTGGGAAGAGACCCAGTACTTC. Its protein product is CAWSGTGIWEETQYF. Full variable domain (remainder filled in from reference TRBV30 and TRBJ2-5): SQTIHQWPATLVQPVGSPLSLECTVEGTSNPNLYWYRQAAGRGLQLLFYSVGIGQISSEVPQNLSASRPQDRQFILSSKKLLLSDSGFYLCAWSGTGIWEETQYFGPGTRLLVL.